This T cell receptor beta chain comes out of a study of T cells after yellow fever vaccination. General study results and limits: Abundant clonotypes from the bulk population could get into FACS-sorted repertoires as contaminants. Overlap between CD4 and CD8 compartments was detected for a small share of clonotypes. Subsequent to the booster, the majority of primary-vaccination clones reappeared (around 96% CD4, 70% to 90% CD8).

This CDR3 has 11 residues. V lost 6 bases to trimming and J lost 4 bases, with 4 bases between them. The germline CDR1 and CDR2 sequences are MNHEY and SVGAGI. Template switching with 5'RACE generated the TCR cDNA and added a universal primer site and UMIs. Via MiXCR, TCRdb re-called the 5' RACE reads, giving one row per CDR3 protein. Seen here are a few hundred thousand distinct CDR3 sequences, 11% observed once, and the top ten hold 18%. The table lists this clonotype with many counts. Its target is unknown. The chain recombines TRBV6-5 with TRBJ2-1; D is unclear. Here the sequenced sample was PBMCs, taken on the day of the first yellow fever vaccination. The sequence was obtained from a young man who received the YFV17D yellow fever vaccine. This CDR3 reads CASSRYNEQFF. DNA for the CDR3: TGTGCCAGCAGCCGTTACAATGAGCAGTTCTTC.